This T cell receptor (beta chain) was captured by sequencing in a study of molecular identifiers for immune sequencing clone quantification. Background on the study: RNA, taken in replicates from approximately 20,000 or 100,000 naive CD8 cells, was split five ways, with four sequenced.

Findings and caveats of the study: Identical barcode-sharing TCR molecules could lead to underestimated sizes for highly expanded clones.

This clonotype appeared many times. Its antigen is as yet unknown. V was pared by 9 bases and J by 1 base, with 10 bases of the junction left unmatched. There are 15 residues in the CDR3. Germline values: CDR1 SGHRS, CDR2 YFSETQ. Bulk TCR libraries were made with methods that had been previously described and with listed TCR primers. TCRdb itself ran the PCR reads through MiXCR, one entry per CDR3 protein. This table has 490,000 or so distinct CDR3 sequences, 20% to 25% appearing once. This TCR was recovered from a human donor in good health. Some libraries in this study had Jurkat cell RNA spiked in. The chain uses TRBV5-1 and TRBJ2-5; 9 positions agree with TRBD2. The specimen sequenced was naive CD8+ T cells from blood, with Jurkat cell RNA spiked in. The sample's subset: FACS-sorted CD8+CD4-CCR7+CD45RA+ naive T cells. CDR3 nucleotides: TGCGCCACCACCCTTCTAGCGGGGAGCCAAGAGACCCAGTACTTC. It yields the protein CATTLLAGSQETQYF.